This paragraph reports one T cell receptor beta chain. Its specificity is unknown. Taking about 17-31 mg of unsorted bulk tissue, the authors co-extracted RNA and DNA. The data were taken from a study of tumor-infiltrating lymphocytes in primary liver carcinoma. Whole-study results and caveats: Tumor region pairs outstripped tumor-adjacent and tumor-blood pairs in overlap. All five tumor regions shared only about 7.5-24% of top clones.

With 5 bases clipped from V and 10 bases from J, the junction kept 13 bases outside the gene matches. This CDR3 is 16 amino acids long. Germline CDR1 SGHAT, CDR2 FQDESV (reference sequence). A constant-region primer primed TCR beta cDNA synthesis from about 490 ng of total RNA. Slightly modified ARM-PCR with three nested multiplex PCR rounds yielded TCR beta libraries. The first two PCR rounds, around 10 cycles each, used TRBV1-TRBV30 forward primers and a C-beta reverse primer. A single record per CDR3 protein comes from TCRdb applying MiXCR to the multiplex PCR reads. The table has about 210,000 distinct CDR3 sequences, 70% to 90% seen once.

This chain uses TRBV11-1 with TRBJ2-1; 11 bases map to TRBD2. Material for sequencing was tumor tissue from primary liver carcinoma. This clonotype was sampled from a middle-aged man with primary liver carcinoma and hepatitis B virus infection. CDR3 bases: TGTGCCAGCAGCCTCCCGGGACTAGCGGTAGTCGGGGAGCAGTTCTTC. Translated: CASSLPGLAVVGEQFF.